Sequencing of this T cell receptor beta chain was carried out in a study of blood T cells in healthy people across ages. Points from the study as a whole: Diversity of TCR beta correlated strongly with naive T cell percentage. Without sorted subsets, naive and antigen-experienced compartments could not be conclusively compared.

CDR3 size: 14 residues. The germline V and J ends were trimmed by 7 bases and 0 bases, with 10 bases remaining between them. Germline-derived CDR1 and CDR2 are MDHEN and SYDVKM. A J-beta primer mix and a sample-barcoded 5' primer were used in a second PCR of roughly 6 to 11 cycles. TCRdb reprocessed the 5' RACE reads via MiXCR and lists one record per CDR3 protein. The repertoire holds about 1.7 million distinct CDR3 sequences, with 28% as singletons. Notes on this clonotype: The target antigen is unknown.

Every donor contributed roughly 11 milliliters of peripheral blood by blood draw. Sequenced input: blood. The TCR originated in a woman in her twenties or thirties in good health. The chain employs TRBV28 and TRBJ1-3; D ambiguous. This CDR3 reads CASTTTSSGNTIYF. In DNA form, the CDR3 reads TGTGCCAGCACGACTACATCCTCTGGAAACACCATATATTTT.